This T cell receptor (beta chain) was recovered during a study of OX40 agonist ivuxolimab in advanced cancers. For context, the study as a whole: Ivuxolimab was an agonistic, fully human IgG2 monoclonal antibody directed against OX40 (CD134), a costimulatory receptor. The paper reports the monotherapy dose-escalation portion (N = 52 patients) of the phase I ivuxolimab trial. The purpose of peripheral TCRbeta sequencing was to test whether ivuxolimab changed TCR sequence diversity and led to clonal T-cell expansion. Partial responses occurred in three dose-escalation patients: two with cutaneous melanoma and one with hepatocellular carcinoma. Intravenous ivuxolimab was administered to patients every 2 weeks at six dose levels: 0.01, 0.1, 0.3, 1.5, 3 and 10 mg/kg. Prior anti-PD-1, anti-PD-L1 or anti-CTLA-4 therapy was permitted, and roughly two fifths of dose-escalation patients had received checkpoint inhibitors. Of the 50 to 55 patients in dose escalation, about 20 had hepatocellular carcinoma, about 15 had melanoma, 9 had renal cell carcinoma and 9 had head and neck cancer. In the dose-escalation cohort, 82.7% of patients were male, and the mean age was 60 years with a range of roughly 20 to 79. The study at large found these results: The antigen specificity of the peripheral T cells that underwent clonal expansion was not determined. In the 0.1-3.0 mg/kg groups, partial responders had among the lowest normalized peripheral clonal expansion, particularly in CD8+ T cells. At doses of 0.1 to 3.0 mg/kg, clonal expansion of both CD4+ and CD8+ blood T cells was observed from baseline to week 6. Low levels of normalized T-cell clonal expansion were also seen in some patients who did not respond. After ivuxolimab, more expanded clones were found on average in CD8+ T cells than in CD4+ T cells.

The trial excluded patients who had a history of autoimmune disease or who were on systemic immunosuppression. In every dose cohort, peripheral blood was drawn for TCR sequencing at baseline, cycle 4 day 1, and cycle 7 day 1. Samples came from an open-label, multicenter, first-in-human phase I dose-escalation trial of ivuxolimab. Adults with locally advanced or metastatic melanoma, renal cell carcinoma, hepatocellular carcinoma or head and neck squamous cell carcinoma were enrolled in the trial. Before TCR sequencing, CD4+ T cells and CD8+ T cells were sorted from peripheral blood as separate populations. This clone was seen a few times. Its antigen remains undetermined. The record has no base qualities; no much larger clone is one base away. To sequence the TCRbeta CDR3 region, genomic DNA was isolated from the sorted cells. TCRbeta CDR3 regions were sequenced using the immunoSEQ Assay. TCRdb provides this immuneACCESS table in a form limited to in-frame rearrangements. Some clones are lacking; in checked studies, under half of them reflect an unresolved V gene, and why the rest are absent is not known. The sample data list approximately 50,000 clones, and nearly 80% of these were observed just once. The biggest ten clones account for roughly 3.9% of the sample.

Via the germline V gene, CDR1 is MNHNS and CDR2 SASEGT. From its cysteine to its phenylalanine, the CDR3 spans 15 amino acids. Here the CDR3 DNA is all that survives: 45 bases in frame from base 1. Trimming takes 3 bases from V and 0 bases from J, and the germline ends sit 11 bases apart. This specimen was CD4+ or CD8+ T cells sorted from blood, taken in a trial of the OX40 agonist ivuxolimab. This clonotype was sampled from an adult with an advanced solid tumor such as melanoma, head and neck, liver or kidney cancer. This chain is built from TRBV6-1 and TRBJ1-1; matching of 6 bases hints at TRBD1 as the D gene. The bases read TGTGCCAGCAGTGATTCCGGGACACTGAACACTGAAGCTTTCTTT. It is translated as CASSDSGTLNTEAFF.